This T cell receptor (beta chain) was captured in a study of beta chain features in type 1 diabetes. On the study more broadly: Researchers looked at some 99 million sorted cells across all samples. General observations from the study: For patients, the naive, central memory and Treg TCRB repertoires appeared more alike than for healthy donors. Significant though moderate, a shortening of TCRB CDR3s appeared in all four CD4+ subsets of Type 1 diabetes patients.

CDR1 is MNHEY, CDR2 SVGAGI, per germline. The CDR3 sequence is 15 residues long. V was pared by 8 bases and J by 6 bases, with 20 bases between. In total, each donor contributed a single heparinised blood draw that averaged about 110 mL. Purity above 95% was achieved in all sorted populations. This clone came up a few times. Antigen: not known. The sequenced template was cDNA made from the entire isolated RNA. Here immunoSEQ multiplex PCR was the method, and the copy in TCRdb shows in-frame clones only, minus some. The repertoire consists of some 280,000 clones, with over 11% occurring once and the leading ten covering around 0.016%.

Material for sequencing was naive CD4+ T cells from blood. The chain recombines TRBV6-5 with TRBJ2-1; D may be TRBD1 (8 bases). This clonotype was obtained from a man aged 25 to 40 with type 1 diabetes. The CDR3 loop reads CASLAAGGYPNEQFF. As DNA, the CDR3 is TGTGCCAGCCTAGCGGCAGGGGGCTACCCCAATGAGCAGTTCTTC.